In this sample, the clone carrying this T cell receptor (beta chain) turned up many times. CDR3 length: 14 residues. Trimming took 1 base from V and 0 from J, leaving 4 bases between them. Germline loops: CDR1 SGHDN, CDR2 FVKESK. This record belongs to a study of T cells in Graves' hyperthyroidism and ophthalmopathy. The source material, RNA transcripts, was used to amplify TCR beta CDR3 regions. The study used the HTBI primer set for a first-round RT-PCR of the TCR CDR3. TCRdb recomputed calls from the multiplex PCR reads with MiXCR, one row per CDR3 protein. There are just under 750,000 distinct CDR3 sequences in the sample; roughly a third occur only once, and roughly 30% lies in the top ten.

The V gene is TRBV14, the J gene TRBJ1-3; no clear D. Material: blood. This TCR was sampled from a woman in her thirties or forties with Graves' hyperthyroidism. The CDR3: CASSQVGSGNTIYF. CDR3 in DNA: TGTGCCAGCAGCCAAGTAGGCTCTGGAAACACCATATATTTT.